The T cell receptor beta chain described here comes from a study of Graves' ophthalmopathy and Graves' hyperthyroidism. Across the whole study: Stable hyperthyroidism denotes an absence of ophthalmopathy throughout 18 months of follow-up. Whole-study results and caveats: Stable hyperthyroidism and ophthalmopathy were told apart by a 13-signature model, which achieved approximately 87% sensitivity and around 77% specificity.

In this sample, this clonotype turned up many times. The antigen remains undetermined. Since the CDR3 does not end with the conserved phenylalanine or tryptophan, this likely comes from a read error. The sequenced template was RNA, covering the TCR beta CDR3 region. Investigators did first-round RT-PCR with HTBI primers, then second-round multiplex PCR. TCRdb independently ran MiXCR on the multiplex PCR reads; one entry per CDR3 protein. The top ten hold around 10% of the sample, which has about 1.2 million distinct CDR3 sequences, less than 45% seen once. The germline V gene has CDR1 ENHRY and CDR2 SYGVKD. Trimming removed 9 bases from V and 0 bases from J, with 14 bases in between. This CDR3 is built from 14 residues. Hyperthyroidism in these 18- to 65-year-old patients was newly diagnosed, lasting under 2 months.

The chain has TRBV10-3 and TRBJ1-1; D is perhaps TRBD1 (5 bases). Sequenced sample: peripheral blood or thyroid tissue (not recorded which). The receptor was derived from an adult man with Graves' hyperthyroidism. CDR3 sequence reads: CAMRGGSLNTEAFL. Written as DNA, the CDR3 is TGTGCCATGAGGGGAGGGAGCTTGAACACTGAAGCTTTCCTT.